The present TCR beta chain was sequenced within a study of cytomegalovirus exposure and HLA in healthy donors. The CDR3 has 16 residues. Trimming took 6 bases from V and 2 from J, leaving 19 bases between them. Germline V gene sequence: CDR1 SNHLY, CDR2 FYNNEI. The primer mix had 60 Vbeta and 13 Jbeta primers. The table came from immunoSEQ multiplex PCR; TCRdb's copy has only in-frame clones and leaves some out. This repertoire shows about 130,000 clones, around 77% found once; its top ten account for more than 0.95%. The V call is TRBV2, the J call TRBJ1-2; TRBD1 is a possible D gene (6 bases). What was sequenced was PBMCs. The sequence was obtained from a man between 45 and 60 years old in good health and CMV-seronegative. Here the CDR3 DNA reads TGTGCCAGCAGCCGGGGGGCCGGGCCGGCGAACTATGGCTACACCTTC. Its translation: CASSRGAGPANYGYTF.